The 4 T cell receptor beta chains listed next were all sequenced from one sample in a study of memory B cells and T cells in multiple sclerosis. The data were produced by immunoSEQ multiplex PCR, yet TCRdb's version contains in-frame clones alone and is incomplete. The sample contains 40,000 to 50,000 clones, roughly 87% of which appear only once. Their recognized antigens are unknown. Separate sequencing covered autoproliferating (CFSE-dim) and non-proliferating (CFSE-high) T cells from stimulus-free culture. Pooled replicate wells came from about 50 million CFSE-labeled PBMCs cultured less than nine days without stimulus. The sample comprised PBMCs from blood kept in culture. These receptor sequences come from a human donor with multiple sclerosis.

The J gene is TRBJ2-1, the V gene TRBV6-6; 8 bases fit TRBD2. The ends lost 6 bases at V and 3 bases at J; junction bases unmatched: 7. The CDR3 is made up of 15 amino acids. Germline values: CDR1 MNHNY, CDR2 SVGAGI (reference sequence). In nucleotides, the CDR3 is TGTGCCAGCAGCTTACCGGGGGGGAGCTACAATGAGCAGTTCTTC. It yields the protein CASSLPGGSYNEQFF.

CDR3 bases: TGCGCCAGCAGCCCTTTATTGACTAGCGGGGGGTTCACAGATACGCAGTATTTT. Translated, it gives CASSPLLTSGGFTDTQYF. The chain employs TRBV4-1 and TRBJ2-3; 13 bases line up with TRBD2. The V segment lost 4 bases and the J segment 2 bases; nucleotides outside the gene matches: 9. The CDR3 covers 18 residues. Germline V CDR1 and CDR2: MGHRA, YSYEKL.

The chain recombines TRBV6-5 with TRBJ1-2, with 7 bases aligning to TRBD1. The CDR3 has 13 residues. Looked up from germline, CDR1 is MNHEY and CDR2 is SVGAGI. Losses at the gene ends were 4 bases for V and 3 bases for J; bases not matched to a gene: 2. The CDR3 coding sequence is TGTGCCAGCAGTTTACAGGGGTACTATGGCTACACCTTC. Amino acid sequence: CASSLQGYYGYTF.

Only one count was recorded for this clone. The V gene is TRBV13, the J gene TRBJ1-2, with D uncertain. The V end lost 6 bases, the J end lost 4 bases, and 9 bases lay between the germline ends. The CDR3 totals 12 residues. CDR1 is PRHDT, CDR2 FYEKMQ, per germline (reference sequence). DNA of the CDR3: TGTGCCAGCAGATTCACGTCCTATGGCTACACCTTC. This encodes CASRFTSYGYTF.